This T cell receptor beta chain was recovered during a study of shared clonotypes between healthy human individuals. Germline assignment: CDR1 SGHRS and CDR2 YFSETQ. Trimming stripped 4 bases from V and 3 bases from J, with 7 bases between. This CDR3 comprises 13 residues. Deep level was the assay's run setting. Repertoires were generated with immunoSEQ multiplex PCR, while TCRdb's copy carries only in-frame clones and drops some. This repertoire shows roughly 490,000 clones, 65% to 80% found once; its top ten account for roughly 12%. Every one of the donors was a Caucasian adult that lived in Nashville, Tennessee.

The sequenced sample was PBMCs. The receptor's source is a woman between 40 and 50 years old in good health. Some clones in this sample may be carry-over from other donors' samples. The chain has TRBV5-1 and TRBJ2-2; D might be TRBD1 (6 bases). The CDR3 protein is CASSKGDTGELFF. For the CDR3, the DNA is TGCGCCAGCAGCAAGGGGGACACCGGGGAGCTGTTTTTT.